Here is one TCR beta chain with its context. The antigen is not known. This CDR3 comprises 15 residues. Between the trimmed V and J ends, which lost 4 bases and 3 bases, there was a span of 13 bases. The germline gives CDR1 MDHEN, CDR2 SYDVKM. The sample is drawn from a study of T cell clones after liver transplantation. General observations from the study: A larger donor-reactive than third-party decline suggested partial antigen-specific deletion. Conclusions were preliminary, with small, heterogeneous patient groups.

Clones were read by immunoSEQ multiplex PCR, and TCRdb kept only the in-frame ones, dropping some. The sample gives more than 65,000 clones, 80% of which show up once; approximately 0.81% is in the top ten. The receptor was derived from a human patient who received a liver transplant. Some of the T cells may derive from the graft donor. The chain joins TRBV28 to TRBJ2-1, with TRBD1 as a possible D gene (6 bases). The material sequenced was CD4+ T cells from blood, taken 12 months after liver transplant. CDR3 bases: TGTGCCAGCAGTTCGATGGACAGAAACTACAATGAGCAGTTCTTC. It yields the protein CASSSMDRNYNEQFF.